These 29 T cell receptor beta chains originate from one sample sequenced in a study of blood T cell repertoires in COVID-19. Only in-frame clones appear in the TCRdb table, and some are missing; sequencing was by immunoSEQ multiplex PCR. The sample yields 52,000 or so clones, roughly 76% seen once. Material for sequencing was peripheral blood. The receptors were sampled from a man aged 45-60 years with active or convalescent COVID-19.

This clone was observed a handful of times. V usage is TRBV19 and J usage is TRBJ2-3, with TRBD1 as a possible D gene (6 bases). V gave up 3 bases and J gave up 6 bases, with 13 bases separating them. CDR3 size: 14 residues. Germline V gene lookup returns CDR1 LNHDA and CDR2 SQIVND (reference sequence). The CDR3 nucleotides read TGTGCCAGTAGTATTGGGACCCAGGGGGATACGCAGTATTTT. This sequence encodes CASSIGTQGDTQYF.

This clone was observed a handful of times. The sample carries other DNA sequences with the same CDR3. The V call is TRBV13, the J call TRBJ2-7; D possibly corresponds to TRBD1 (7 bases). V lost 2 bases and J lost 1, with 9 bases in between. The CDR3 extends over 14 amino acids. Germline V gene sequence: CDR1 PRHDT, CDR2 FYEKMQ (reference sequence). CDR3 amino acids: CASSLPGGSYEQYF. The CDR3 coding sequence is TGTGCCAGCAGCTTACCAGGGGGGTCCTACGAGCAGTACTTC.

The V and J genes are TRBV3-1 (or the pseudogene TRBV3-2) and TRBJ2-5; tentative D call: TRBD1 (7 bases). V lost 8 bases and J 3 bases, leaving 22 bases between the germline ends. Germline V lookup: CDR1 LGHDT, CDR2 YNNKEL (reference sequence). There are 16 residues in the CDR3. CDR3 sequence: CASARGVGVAEETQYF. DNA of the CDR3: TGTGCCAGCGCCAGGGGGGTGGGAGTAGCGGAAGAGACCCAGTACTTC.

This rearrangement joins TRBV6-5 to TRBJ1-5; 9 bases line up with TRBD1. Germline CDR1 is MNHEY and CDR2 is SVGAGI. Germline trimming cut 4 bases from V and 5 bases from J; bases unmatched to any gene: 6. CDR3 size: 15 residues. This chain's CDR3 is CASSSDRGSDQPQHF. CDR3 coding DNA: TGTGCCAGCAGTTCGGACAGGGGTAGTGATCAGCCCCAGCATTTT.

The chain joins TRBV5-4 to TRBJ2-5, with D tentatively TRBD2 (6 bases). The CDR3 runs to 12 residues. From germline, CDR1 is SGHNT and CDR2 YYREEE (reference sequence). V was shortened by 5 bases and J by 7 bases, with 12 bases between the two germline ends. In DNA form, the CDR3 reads TGTGCCAGCAGTCCCGGGGGTGGGACCCAGTACTTC. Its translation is CASSPGGGTQYF.

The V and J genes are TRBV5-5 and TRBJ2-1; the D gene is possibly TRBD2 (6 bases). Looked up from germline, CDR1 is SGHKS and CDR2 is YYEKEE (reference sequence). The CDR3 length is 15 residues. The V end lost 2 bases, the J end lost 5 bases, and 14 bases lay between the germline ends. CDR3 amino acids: CASSFSGPGDNEQFF. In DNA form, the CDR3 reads TGTGCCAGCAGCTTCTCGGGGCCGGGGGACAATGAGCAGTTCTTC.

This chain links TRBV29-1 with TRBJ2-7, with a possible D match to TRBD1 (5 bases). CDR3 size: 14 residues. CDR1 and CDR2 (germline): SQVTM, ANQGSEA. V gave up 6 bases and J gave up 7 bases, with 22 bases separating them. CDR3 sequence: CSVDKTGSSYEQYF. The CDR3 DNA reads TGCAGCGTCGACAAAACAGGTTCCTCGTATGAGCAGTACTTC.

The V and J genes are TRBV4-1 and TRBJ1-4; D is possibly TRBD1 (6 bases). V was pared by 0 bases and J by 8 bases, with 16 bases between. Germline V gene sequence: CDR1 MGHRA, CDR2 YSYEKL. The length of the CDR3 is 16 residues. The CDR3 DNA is TGCGCCAGCAGCCAAGACCGAGGGGGGGGTTTAGAAAAACTGTTTTTT. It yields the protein CASSQDRGGGLEKLFF.

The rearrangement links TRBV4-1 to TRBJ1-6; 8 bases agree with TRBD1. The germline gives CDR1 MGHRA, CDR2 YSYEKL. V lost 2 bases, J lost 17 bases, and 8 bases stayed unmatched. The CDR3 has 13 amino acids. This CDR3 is CASSQLGAGGVHF. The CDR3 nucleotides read TGCGCCAGCAGCCAACTTGGGGCAGGGGGCGTCCACTTT.

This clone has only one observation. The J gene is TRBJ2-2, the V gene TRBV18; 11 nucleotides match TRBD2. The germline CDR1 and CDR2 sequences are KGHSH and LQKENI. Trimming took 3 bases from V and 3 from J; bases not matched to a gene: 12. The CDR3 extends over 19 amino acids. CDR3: CASSPIKTSGKVDTGELFF. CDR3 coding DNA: TGTGCCAGCTCACCCATCAAGACTAGCGGGAAAGTAGACACCGGGGAGCTGTTTTTT.

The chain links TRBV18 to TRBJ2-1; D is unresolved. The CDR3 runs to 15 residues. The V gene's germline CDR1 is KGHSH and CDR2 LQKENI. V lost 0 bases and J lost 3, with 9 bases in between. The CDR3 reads CASSPPVGYYNEQFF. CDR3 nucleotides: TGTGCCAGCTCACCACCTGTCGGGTACTACAATGAGCAGTTCTTC.

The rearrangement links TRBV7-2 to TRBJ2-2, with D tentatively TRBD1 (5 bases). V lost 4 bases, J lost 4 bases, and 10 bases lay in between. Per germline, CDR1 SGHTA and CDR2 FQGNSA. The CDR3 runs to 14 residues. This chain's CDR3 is CASSSVGVTGELFF. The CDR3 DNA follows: TGTGCCAGCAGCTCCGTAGGGGTCACCGGGGAGCTGTTTTTT. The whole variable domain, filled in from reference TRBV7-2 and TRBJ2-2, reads GAGVSQSPSNKVTEKGKDVELRCDPISGHTALYWYRQSLGQGLEFLIYFQGNSAPDKSGLPSDRFSAERTGGSVSTLTIQRTQQEDSAVYLCASSSVGVTGELFFGEGSRLTVL.

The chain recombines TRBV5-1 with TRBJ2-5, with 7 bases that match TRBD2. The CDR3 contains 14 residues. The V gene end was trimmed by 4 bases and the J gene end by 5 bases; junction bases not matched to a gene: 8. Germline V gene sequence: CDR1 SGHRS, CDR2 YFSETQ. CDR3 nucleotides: TGCGCCAGCAGCGTCGAGTGGGAGGGGGAGACCCAGTACTTC. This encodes CASSVEWEGETQYF.

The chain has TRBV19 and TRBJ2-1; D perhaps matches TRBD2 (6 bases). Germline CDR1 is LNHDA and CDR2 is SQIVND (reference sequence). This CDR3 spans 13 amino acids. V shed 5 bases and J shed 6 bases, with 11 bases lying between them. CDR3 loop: CASSLRDSNEQFF. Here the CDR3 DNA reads TGTGCCAGTAGTCTCCGGGACTCCAATGAGCAGTTCTTC.

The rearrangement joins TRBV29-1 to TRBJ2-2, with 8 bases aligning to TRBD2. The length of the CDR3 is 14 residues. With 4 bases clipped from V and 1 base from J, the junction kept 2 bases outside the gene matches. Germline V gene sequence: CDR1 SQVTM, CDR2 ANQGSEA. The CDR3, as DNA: TGCAGCGTTGGAAGCGGGGGGAACACCGGGGAGCTGTTTTTT. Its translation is CSVGSGGNTGELFF.

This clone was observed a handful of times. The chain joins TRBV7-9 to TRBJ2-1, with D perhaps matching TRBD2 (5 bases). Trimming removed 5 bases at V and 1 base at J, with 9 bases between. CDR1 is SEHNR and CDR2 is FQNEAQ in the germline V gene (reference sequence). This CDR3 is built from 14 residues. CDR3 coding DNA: TGTGCCAGCAGCCCTCCGGGGTCCTACAATGAGCAGTTCTTC. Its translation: CASSPPGSYNEQFF.

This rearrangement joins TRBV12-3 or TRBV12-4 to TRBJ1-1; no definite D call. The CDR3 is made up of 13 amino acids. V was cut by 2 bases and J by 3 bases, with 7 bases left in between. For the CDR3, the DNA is TGTGCCAGCAGTTTAACAGCCTACACTGAAGCTTTCTTT. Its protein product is CASSLTAYTEAFF.

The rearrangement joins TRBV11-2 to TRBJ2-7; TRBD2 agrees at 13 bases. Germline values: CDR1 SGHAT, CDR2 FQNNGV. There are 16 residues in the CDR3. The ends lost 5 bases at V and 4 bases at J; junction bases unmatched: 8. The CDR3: CASSPWTSGSVYEQYF. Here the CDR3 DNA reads TGTGCCAGCAGCCCTTGGACTAGCGGGAGCGTTTACGAGCAGTACTTC.

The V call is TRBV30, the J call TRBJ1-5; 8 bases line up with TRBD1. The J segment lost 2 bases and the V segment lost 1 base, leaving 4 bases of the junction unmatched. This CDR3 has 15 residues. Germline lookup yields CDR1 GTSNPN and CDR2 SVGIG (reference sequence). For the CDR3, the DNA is TGTGCCTGGAGTGCAGGACAGGGCCGCAATCAGCCCCAGCATTTT. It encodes CAWSAGQGRNQPQHF.

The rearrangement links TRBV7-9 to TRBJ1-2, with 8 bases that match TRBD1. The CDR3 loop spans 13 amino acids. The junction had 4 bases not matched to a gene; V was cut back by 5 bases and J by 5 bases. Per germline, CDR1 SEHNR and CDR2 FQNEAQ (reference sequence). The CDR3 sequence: CASSQGQAYGYTF. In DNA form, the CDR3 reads TGTGCCAGCAGCCAGGGACAGGCATATGGCTACACCTTC.

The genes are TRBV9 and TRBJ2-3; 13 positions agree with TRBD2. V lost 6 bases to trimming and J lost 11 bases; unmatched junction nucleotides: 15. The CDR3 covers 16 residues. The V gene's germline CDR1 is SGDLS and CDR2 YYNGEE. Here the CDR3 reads CASNRLGTSGGAGQYF. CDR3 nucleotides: TGTGCCAGCAACCGACTCGGTACTAGCGGGGGGGCAGGGCAGTATTTT.

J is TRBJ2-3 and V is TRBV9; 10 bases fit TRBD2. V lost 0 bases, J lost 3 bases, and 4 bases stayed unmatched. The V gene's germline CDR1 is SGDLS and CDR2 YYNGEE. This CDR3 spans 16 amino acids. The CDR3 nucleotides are TGTGCCAGCAGCGTAGGAAGCGGGGGGGGGACAGATACGCAGTATTTT. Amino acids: CASSVGSGGGTDTQYF.

The chain's CDR3 is CASTLRLANEQFF. CDR3 nucleotides: TGTGCCAGCACCCTTCGACTTGCCAATGAGCAGTTCTTC. The V gene is TRBV12-3 or TRBV12-4, the J gene TRBJ2-1; D gene ambiguous. The CDR3 spans 13 residues. With 7 bases removed from V and 6 bases from J, the gap between germline ends came to 13 bases.

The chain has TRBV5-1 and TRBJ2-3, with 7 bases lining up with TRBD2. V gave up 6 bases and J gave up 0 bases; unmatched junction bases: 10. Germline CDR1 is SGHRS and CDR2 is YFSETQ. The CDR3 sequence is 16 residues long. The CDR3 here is CASKGGLRSSTDTQYF. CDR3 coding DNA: TGCGCCAGCAAGGGAGGGCTACGATCTAGCACAGATACGCAGTATTTT.

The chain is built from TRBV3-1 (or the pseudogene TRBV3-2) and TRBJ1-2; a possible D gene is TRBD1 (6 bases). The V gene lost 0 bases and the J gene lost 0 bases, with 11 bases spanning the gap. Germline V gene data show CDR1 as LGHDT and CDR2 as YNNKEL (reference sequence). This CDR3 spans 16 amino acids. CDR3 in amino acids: CASSQDIGTSNYGYTF. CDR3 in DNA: TGTGCCAGCAGCCAAGATATTGGGACATCTAACTATGGCTACACCTTC.

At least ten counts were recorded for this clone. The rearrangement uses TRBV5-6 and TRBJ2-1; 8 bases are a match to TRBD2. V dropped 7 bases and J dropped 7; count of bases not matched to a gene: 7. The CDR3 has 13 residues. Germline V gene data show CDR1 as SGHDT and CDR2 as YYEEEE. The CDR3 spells CASHETSENEQFF. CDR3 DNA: TGTGCCAGCCACGAGACTAGCGAAAATGAGCAGTTCTTC.

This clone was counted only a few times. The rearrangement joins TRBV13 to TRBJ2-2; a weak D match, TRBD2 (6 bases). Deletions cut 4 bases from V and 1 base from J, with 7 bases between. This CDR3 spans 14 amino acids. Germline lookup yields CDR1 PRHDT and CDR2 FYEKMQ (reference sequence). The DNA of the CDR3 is TGTGCCAGCAGCTCCGGGGGGAACACCGGGGAGCTGTTTTTT. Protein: CASSSGGNTGELFF.

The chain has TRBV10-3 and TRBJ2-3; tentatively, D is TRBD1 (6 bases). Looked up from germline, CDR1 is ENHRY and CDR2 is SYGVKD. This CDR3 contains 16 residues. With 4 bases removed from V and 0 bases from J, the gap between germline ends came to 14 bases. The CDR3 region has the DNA TGTGCCATCAGTGCTAACAGGGACCCTAGCACAGATACGCAGTATTTT. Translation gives CAISANRDPSTDTQYF.

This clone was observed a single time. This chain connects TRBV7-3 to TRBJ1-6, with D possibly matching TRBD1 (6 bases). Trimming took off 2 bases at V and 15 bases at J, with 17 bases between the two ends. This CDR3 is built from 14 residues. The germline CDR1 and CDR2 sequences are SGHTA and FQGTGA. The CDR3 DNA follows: TGTGCCAGCAGCTTAGTGGGGGGGGCAGGCCTCCTCCACTTT. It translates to CASSLVGGAGLLHF.